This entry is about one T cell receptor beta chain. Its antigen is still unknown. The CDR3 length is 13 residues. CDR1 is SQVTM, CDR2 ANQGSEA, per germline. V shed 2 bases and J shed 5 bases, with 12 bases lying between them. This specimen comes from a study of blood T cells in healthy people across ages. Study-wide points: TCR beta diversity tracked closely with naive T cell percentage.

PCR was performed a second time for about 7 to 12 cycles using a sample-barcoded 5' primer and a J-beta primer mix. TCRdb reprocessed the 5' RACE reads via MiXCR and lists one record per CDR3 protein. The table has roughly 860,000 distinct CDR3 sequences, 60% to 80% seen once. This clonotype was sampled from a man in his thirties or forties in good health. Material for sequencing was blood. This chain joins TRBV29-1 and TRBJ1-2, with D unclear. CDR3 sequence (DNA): TGCAGCGTTGAAAGAACAGTTTGGTATGGCTACACCTTC. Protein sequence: CSVERTVWYGYTF.